This section outlines one T cell receptor beta chain sequence together with its context. The read comes to an end 3 residues before the CDR3 does, leaving the germline J gene to fill in the end. The data were obtained in a study of T cells in women clearing cervical HPV infection. Produced via immunoSEQ multiplex PCR; TCRdb's table is partial and in-frame only. The sample has about 36,000 clones. Germline V gene lookup returns CDR1 ENHRY and CDR2 SYGVKD. The length of the CDR3 is 14 residues. Trimming shortened V by 3 bases and J by 5 bases, and 10 bases separated the two germline ends. This clonotype was obtained from a woman between 18 and 70 years old with a cervical HPV16 infection that either progressed to CIN3+ or cleared (not recorded which). Source material: blood buffy coat. V and J are TRBV10-3 and TRBJ1-4, with D possibly TRBD1 on 6 matching bases. CDR3: CAISEDRLNEKLFF. CDR3 DNA, as far as it was read: TGTGCCATCAGTGAAGACAGGCTAAATGAAAAA.